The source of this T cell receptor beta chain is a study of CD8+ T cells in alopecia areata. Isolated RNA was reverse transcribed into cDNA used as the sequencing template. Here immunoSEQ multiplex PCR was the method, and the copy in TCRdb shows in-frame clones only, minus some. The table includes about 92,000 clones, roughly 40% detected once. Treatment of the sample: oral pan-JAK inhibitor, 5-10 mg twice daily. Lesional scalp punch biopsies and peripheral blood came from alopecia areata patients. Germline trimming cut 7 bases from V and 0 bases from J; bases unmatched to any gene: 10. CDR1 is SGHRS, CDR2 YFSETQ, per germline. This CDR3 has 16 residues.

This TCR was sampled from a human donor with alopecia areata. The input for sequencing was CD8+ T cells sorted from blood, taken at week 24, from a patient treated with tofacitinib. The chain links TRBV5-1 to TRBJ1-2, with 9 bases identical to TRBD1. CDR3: CASLNRGRLANYGYTF. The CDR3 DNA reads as TGCGCCAGCTTGAACAGGGGGCGGTTGGCTAACTATGGCTACACCTTC.